The 17 T cell receptor beta chains below come from one sample, sequenced in a study of early T cells in non-severe SARS-CoV-2 infection. TCRdb analysed the 5' RACE reads with MiXCR anew, one entry per CDR3 protein. The sample yields about 22,000 distinct CDR3 sequences, over 4% seen once. Specimen: whole blood. These TCRs come from an adult who was a healthcare worker with PCR-confirmed SARS-CoV-2 infection or an uninfected control (not recorded which).

This clonotype has a count of ten or more. This sequence joins TRBV29-1 and TRBJ2-1; 8 bases are a match to TRBD2. This CDR3 region has 13 residues. Germline CDR1 is SQVTM and CDR2 is ANQGSEA. V gave up 6 bases and J gave up 6 bases; unmatched junction bases: 7. The CDR3 DNA reads as TGCAGCGTCGACATTACTAGCGGCAATGAGCAGTTCTTC. Translated: CSVDITSGNEQFF.

This clonotype ranks as medium-sized. The chain uses TRBV7-2 and TRBJ2-7, with 10 bases identical to TRBD1. CDR1 SGHTA and CDR2 FQGNSA come from the germline V gene. The junction had 8 bases not matched to a gene; V was cut back by 7 bases and J by 8 bases. This CDR3 has 13 residues. CDR3 protein: CASTGTGVEKQYF. CDR3 nucleotides: TGTGCCAGCACCGGGACAGGGGTAGAGAAGCAGTACTTC.

V and J are TRBV29-1 and TRBJ2-5, with 10 bases identical to TRBD1. This CDR3 is built from 14 residues. V shed 7 bases and J 3 bases; nucleotides not matched to a gene: 8. The germline V gene encodes CDR1 SQVTM and CDR2 ANQGSEA. In nucleotides, the CDR3 is TGCAGCGCCTATGACAGGGGGCGGGAAGAGACCCAGTACTTC. Amino acids: CSAYDRGREETQYF.

This clonotype showed up just a few times. The chain couples TRBV2 to TRBJ2-5; D gene ambiguous. V shed 7 bases and J shed 7 bases, with 10 bases lying between them. The CDR3 consists of 11 residues. Germline CDR1 and CDR2: SNHLY and FYNNEI. The CDR3 loop reads CASTTAWTQYF. The CDR3 coding sequence is TGTGCCAGCACCACCGCATGGACCCAGTACTTC. Based on the CDR3 plus reference TRBV2 and TRBJ2-5, the full variable domain is EPEVTQTPSHQVTQMGQEVILRCVPISNHLYFYWYRQILGQKVEFLVSFYNNEISEKSEIFDDQFSVERPDGSNFTLKIRSTKLEDSAMYFCASTTAWTQYFGPGTRLLVL.

A word on this clonotype: This may arise from a read error, as a much more abundant clone is one base away. V and J are TRBV29-1 and TRBJ2-3; D assignment may be TRBD1 or TRBD2 (5 bases each). The CDR3 has 14 residues. In germline, CDR1 is SQVTM, CDR2 ANQGSEA. V was pared by 4 bases and J by 1 base, with 12 bases between. CDR3 in amino acids: CSVVRDVGTDTQYF. The CDR3 nucleotides read TGCAGCGTTGTCAGGGACGTTGGCACAGATACGCAGTATTTT.

In its sample, this clonotype was seen a few times. The chain carries TRBV3-1 and TRBJ1-1; TRBD1 aligns across 12 bases. The germline V gene encodes CDR1 LGHDT and CDR2 YNNKEL (reference sequence). This CDR3 contains 16 residues. V lost 4 bases to trimming and J lost 5 bases; unmatched junction nucleotides: 8. CDR3 DNA: TGTGCCAGCAGCCGCCGGGACAGGGGGCAGCGAACTGAAGCTTTCTTT. Protein product: CASSRRDRGQRTEAFF.

This clonotype was observed many times. The chain carries TRBV2 and TRBJ2-2; weak D call: TRBD2 (6 bases). This CDR3 has 15 amino acids. The germline V gene encodes CDR1 SNHLY and CDR2 FYNNEI. V was trimmed by 5 bases and J by 4 bases, leaving 14 bases between them. CDR3 sequence reads: CASSKYGGSTGELFF. The CDR3 DNA is TGTGCCAGCAGTAAATACGGGGGTTCCACCGGGGAGCTGTTTTTT.

The genes are TRBV19 and TRBJ1-5, with 7 positions matching TRBD1. V shed 7 bases, J shed 6 bases, and the junction held 12 bases outside the gene matches. The CDR3 length is 15 residues. The germline V gene encodes CDR1 LNHDA and CDR2 SQIVND (reference sequence). CDR3 nucleotides: TGTGCCAGTACCCCAACAGGGGAGATGATTCAGCCCCAGCATTTT. Translation gives CASTPTGEMIQPQHF.

This clonotype was detected a few times. The chain is built from TRBV2 and TRBJ1-5; D is ambiguous. Trimming removed 8 bases at V and 6 bases at J, with 11 bases between. From germline, CDR1 is SNHLY and CDR2 FYNNEI. This CDR3 spans 12 amino acids. The CDR3 nucleotides read TGTGCCAGCCAAATTCGGGGTCAGCCCCAGCATTTT. It is translated as CASQIRGQPQHF.

This clonotype was picked up many times. The chain employs TRBV21-1 and TRBJ1-1; TRBD1, as called in the table, went unchecked against the DNA. TRBV21-1 is noted as a pseudogene. CDR3 length: 15 amino acids. The CDR3 here is CASSNGAVLNTEAFF. The CDR3 DNA follows: TGTGCCAGCAGCAATGGGGCAGTCCTGAACACTGAAGCTTTCTTT.

This clonotype was seen at least ten times. The genes are TRBV4-2 and TRBJ2-1; 8 positions match TRBD2. The ends lost 2 bases at V and 6 bases at J; junction bases unmatched: 9. Germline loops: CDR1 LGHNA, CDR2 YNFKEQ. This CDR3 spans 16 amino acids. The DNA for the CDR3 is TGTGCCAGCAGCCAATTGGCGGGGGGCGCGGGCAATGAGCAGTTCTTC. Protein sequence: CASSQLAGGAGNEQFF.

V usage is TRBV28 and J usage is TRBJ2-7; TRBD1 agrees at 8 bases. The CDR3 spans 13 residues. The trim removed 7 bases at V and 4 bases at J, leaving 6 bases unmatched. CDR1 MDHEN and CDR2 SYDVKM come from the germline V gene. CDR3 nucleotide sequence: TGTGCCAGCACCGACAGGGGACGGTACGAGCAGTACTTC. Translation: CASTDRGRYEQYF.

Relative to its sample, this clonotype is medium-sized. The V and J genes are TRBV4-1 and TRBJ2-7; perhaps TRBD2 as D (6 bases). This CDR3 spans 15 amino acids. V was shortened by 3 bases and J by 6 bases, with 18 bases between the two germline ends. Germline V gene sequence: CDR1 MGHRA, CDR2 YSYEKL. CDR3 amino acids: CASSHVLGLTAEQYF. The CDR3 DNA reads as TGCGCCAGCAGCCATGTCCTGGGACTGACAGCCGAGCAGTACTTC.

There are a few counts of this clonotype. CDR3: CASSYLGPSQYEKLFF. The CDR3 coding sequence is TGTGCCAGCAGCTACCTGGGACCCTCCCAATATGAAAAACTGTTTTTT. The V gene is TRBV3-1, the J gene TRBJ1-4; TRBD1 is a possible D gene (5 bases). V lost 5 bases, J lost 6 bases, and 19 bases lay in between. The CDR3 is 16 residues long. Germline loops: CDR1 LGHDT, CDR2 YNNKEL (reference sequence).

Only a few counts were recorded for this clonotype. The rearrangement uses TRBV28 and TRBJ2-7, with D unresolved. Germline CDR1 reads MDHEN; CDR2 reads SYDVKM. Trimming took 5 bases from V and 5 from J, leaving 13 bases between them. The CDR3 extends over 13 amino acids. This CDR3 is CASSRAWPHEQYF. CDR3 nucleotide sequence: TGTGCCAGCAGTCGAGCATGGCCCCACGAGCAGTACTTC.

The sample holds a few counts of this clonotype. The rearrangement joins TRBV30 to TRBJ1-5; D uncertain. Germline V CDR1 and CDR2: GTSNPN, SVGIG (reference sequence). Trimming cost V 3 bases and J 0 bases, with 12 bases left between them. This CDR3 has 15 amino acids. CDR3 region: CAWSRLGVSNQPQHF. The CDR3 DNA reads as TGTGCCTGGAGCAGACTTGGGGTTAGCAATCAGCCCCAGCATTTT.

V and J are TRBV9 and TRBJ2-1; D is perhaps TRBD1 or TRBD2 (5 bases each). Deletions cut 0 bases from V and 5 bases from J, with 12 bases between. Germline-derived CDR1 and CDR2 are SGDLS and YYNGEE. This CDR3 region has 15 residues. The CDR3 DNA is TGTGCCAGCAGCGTAGAAGGGACGGAAAACAATGAGCAGTTCTTC. It encodes CASSVEGTENNEQFF.